Below are 2 T cell receptor beta chains sequenced from a single sample in a study of T-cell reconstitution after alpha-beta-depleted transplantation in children. Unique molecular identifiers were incorporated during preparation of the TCRbeta library. TCRdb passed the PCR reads through MiXCR, listing each CDR3 protein once. The sample contains just under 550,000 distinct CDR3 sequences, around 20% of which appear only once. The specimen was PBMCs from the stem cell graft donor, collected from the stem cell graft. These receptors were taken from a human donor who donated a stem cell graft to a child with acute lymphoblastic leukemia.

This chain connects TRBV3-1 to TRBJ2-4; D gene unclear. Between the trimmed V and J ends, which lost 2 bases and 7 bases, there was a span of 9 bases. This CDR3 contains 13 residues. Germline-derived CDR1 and CDR2 are LGHDT and YNNKEL (reference sequence). The CDR3, as DNA: TGTGCCAGCAGCCAATCCGGGCCCAACATTCAGTACTTC. Translating gives CASSQSGPNIQYF.

This clonotype was recorded a few times. The chain carries TRBV13 and TRBJ2-2, with D unresolved. The germline V gene encodes CDR1 PRHDT and CDR2 FYEKMQ (reference sequence). This CDR3 has 15 residues. V lost 2 bases to trimming and J lost 3 bases, with 10 bases between them. The CDR3 nucleotides are TGTGCCAGCAGCTTATTTGGCACGGACACCGGGGAGCTGTTTTTT. The encoded protein is CASSLFGTDTGELFF.